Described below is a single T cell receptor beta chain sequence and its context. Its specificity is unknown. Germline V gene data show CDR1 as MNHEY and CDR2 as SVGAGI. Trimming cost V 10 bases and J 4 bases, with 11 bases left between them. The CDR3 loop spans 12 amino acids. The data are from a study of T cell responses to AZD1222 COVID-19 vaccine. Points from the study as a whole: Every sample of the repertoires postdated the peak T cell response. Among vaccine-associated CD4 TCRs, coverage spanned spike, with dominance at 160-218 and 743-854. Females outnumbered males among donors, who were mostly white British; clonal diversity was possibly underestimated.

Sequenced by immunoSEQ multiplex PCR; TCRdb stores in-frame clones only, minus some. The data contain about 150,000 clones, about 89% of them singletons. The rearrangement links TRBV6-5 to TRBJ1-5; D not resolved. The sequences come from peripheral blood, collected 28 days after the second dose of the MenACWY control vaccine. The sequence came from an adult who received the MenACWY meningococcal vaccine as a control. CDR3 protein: CAISPGNQPQHF. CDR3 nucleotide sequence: TGTGCCATCTCCCCGGGGAATCAGCCCCAGCATTTT.